This TCR beta chain came from a study of response to subunit inactivated influenza vaccine. TCRdb re-analysed the RT-PCR reads in MiXCR, keeping a single row per CDR3 protein. The sample lists 450,000 to 600,000 distinct CDR3 sequences; 6% to 9% were seen once. Whole-study findings and limits: Researchers suggested that each seasonal influenza vaccination recruits few new T cells.

With regard to this clonotype: Antigen unknown.

V lost 7 bases to trimming and J lost 5 bases, with 15 bases between them. CDR3 length: 13 amino acids. Germline V lookup: CDR1 ENHRY, CDR2 SYGVKD. This receptor was obtained from a man between 50 and 69 years old who received an inactivated influenza vaccine. Sequenced material: PBMCs from blood, taken around 25 months after vaccination. V and J are TRBV10-3 and TRBJ2-7; D remains unclear. CDR3 bases: TGTGCCATCACATCCGGGTATGAAGACGAGCAGTACTTC. As protein: CAITSGYEDEQYF.